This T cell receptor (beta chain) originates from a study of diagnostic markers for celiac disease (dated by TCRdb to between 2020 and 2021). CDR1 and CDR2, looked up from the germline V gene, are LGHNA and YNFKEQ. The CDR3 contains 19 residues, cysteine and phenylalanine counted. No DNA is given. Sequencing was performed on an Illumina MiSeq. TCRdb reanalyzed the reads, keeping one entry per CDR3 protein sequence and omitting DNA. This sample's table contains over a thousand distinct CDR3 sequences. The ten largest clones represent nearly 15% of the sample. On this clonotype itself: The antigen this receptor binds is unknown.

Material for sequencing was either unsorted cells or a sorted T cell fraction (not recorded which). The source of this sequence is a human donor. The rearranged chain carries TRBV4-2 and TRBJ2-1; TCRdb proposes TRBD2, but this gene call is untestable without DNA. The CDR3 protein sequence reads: CASSVGSKRTSGRVNEQFF.